This T cell receptor (beta chain) is drawn from a study of Ad26.COV2.S vaccination and SARS-CoV-2 variants. Sequencing used immunoSEQ multiplex PCR; TCRdb keeps in-frame clones, though not all of them. The sample records about 420,000 clones, approximately 88% being singletons. Germline V lookup: CDR1 LNHDA, CDR2 SQIVND (reference sequence). The length of the CDR3 is 15 residues. Trimming removed 5 bases from V and 1 base from J, with 12 bases in between. The treatment is: over 15 received Ad26.COV2.S at low or high dose, single or two shots; five or six received placebo; per-sample allocation not given. Sample collection was performed on day 63 after the first vaccine or placebo injection. This clone appeared a few times.

The sequences come from peripheral blood, collected in a trial of Ad26.COV2.S vaccine versus placebo. The J gene is TRBJ1-5, the V gene TRBV19; D possibly corresponds to TRBD1 (6 bases). The sequence came from a person aged 18-60 years who received the Ad26.COV2.S COVID-19 vaccine or a placebo. CDR3 sequence reads: CASSPTGLSNQPQHF. Written as DNA, the CDR3 is TGTGCCAGTAGTCCCACAGGGCTAAGCAATCAGCCCCAGCATTTT.